This T cell receptor beta chain was captured by sequencing in a study of high-grade serous ovarian cancer treatment subgroups. Trimming stripped 9 bases from V and 2 bases from J, with 17 bases between. The CDR3 spans 15 residues. CDR1 is SGHVT, CDR2 SQSDAQ, per germline. Clones were read by immunoSEQ multiplex PCR, and TCRdb kept only the in-frame ones, dropping some. The table lists some 10,000 clones, approximately 79% of them singletons. Tumor samples were taken before definitive surgery or chemotherapy. V usage is TRBV7-4 and J usage is TRBJ2-1; D may be TRBD1 or TRBD2 (6 bases each). Sequenced input: tumor tissue. The clonotype was recovered from a human donor with high-grade serous ovarian cancer. CDR3 loop: CASPTHREAYNEQFF. Written as DNA, the CDR3 is TGTGCCAGTCCGACTCACAGGGAGGCCTACAATGAGCAGTTCTTC. Variable domain in full (rest from reference TRBV7-4 and TRBJ2-1): GAGVSQSPRYKVAKRGRDVALRCDSISGHVTLYWYRQTLGQGSEVLTYSQSDAQRDKSGRPSGRFSAERPERSVSTLKIQRTEQGDSAVYLCASPTHREAYNEQFFGPGTRLTVL.